This entry is about one T cell receptor beta chain. In germline, CDR1 is SEHNR, CDR2 FQNEAQ (reference sequence). This CDR3 is 13 amino acids long. V lost 6 bases, J lost 6 bases, and 7 bases stayed unmatched. Authors' methods: Amplified reference gene primers provided the basis for estimating nucleated cell counts. Method: immunoSEQ multiplex PCR; TCRdb's copy keeps in-frame clones and lacks some. V and J calls plus clone size are reproduced from that table; the DNA served to infer D and trimming. The sample lists about 330,000 clones; approximately 90% were seen once. The data were taken from a study of blood T cell repertoires in COVID-19. Study details: Specimens from acute and convalescent COVID-19 originated in the United States, Italy and Spain. PBMCs, B-cell-depleted T cells, or T cells were the source of the cDNA or gDNA that made up the material.

The receptor was derived from a man aged 25-40 years with COVID-19, enrolled during active disease. The sequenced sample was peripheral blood. The chain combines TRBV7-9 with TRBJ2-7; 8 bases align to TRBD1. CDR3 loop: CASRDRDFSEQYF. DNA for the CDR3: TGTGCCAGCAGGGACAGGGATTTCAGCGAGCAGTACTTC.